This entry lists 26 T cell receptor beta chains sequenced from one sample in a study of T-cell memory formation after mild COVID-19. TCRdb re-called the 5' RACE reads with MiXCR, one entry per CDR3 protein. The profile covers about 430,000 distinct CDR3 sequences, with over 15% appearing a single time and 20% to 25% taken by the ten largest. Material for sequencing was PBMCs or a T cell subset sorted from them (not recorded which). The receptors stem from a man aged 18 to 29 who had mild COVID-19 (a few samples of this study predate the infection). Cell type and time point are not known.

This clonotype was seen a handful of times. The V and J genes are TRBV5-6 and TRBJ1-6, with 7 bases lining up with TRBD1. The CDR3 covers 15 residues. V gave up 0 bases and J gave up 7 bases; unmatched junction bases: 4. The germline V gene has CDR1 SGHDT and CDR2 YYEEEE. The CDR3 is CASSLEAQGNSPLHF. The CDR3 DNA reads TGTGCCAGCAGCTTGGAGGCACAGGGGAATTCACCCCTCCACTTT.

This chain connects TRBV7-2 to TRBJ1-5; D gene unclear. The length of the CDR3 is 15 residues. V lost 3 bases and J lost 0, with 9 bases in between. Looked up from germline, CDR1 is SGHTA and CDR2 is FQGNSA. The CDR3 loop is CASSFRPYSNQPQHF. The CDR3 DNA sequence: TGTGCCAGCAGCTTTCGACCGTATAGCAATCAGCCCCAGCATTTT.

In its sample, this clonotype was seen a few times. The chain links TRBV4-3 to TRBJ2-3; 8 nucleotides line up with TRBD2. V trimming: 0 bases; J trimming: 0 bases; junction bases outside the gene matches: 17. Germline assignment: CDR1 LGHNA and CDR2 YSLEER. The CDR3 length is 21 residues. CDR3: CASSQDRAGGTLKPSTDTQYF. The CDR3 DNA is TGCGCCAGCAGCCAAGATCGGGCGGGGGGAACCTTAAAACCTAGCACAGATACGCAGTATTTT.

The CDR3 DNA follows: TGCGCCAGCAGCTTGGGAGTCATTGCCTCTGGAAACACCATATATTTT. Protein product: CASSLGVIASGNTIYF. The genes are TRBV5-1 and TRBJ1-3; D call uncertain. This CDR3 region has 16 residues. Germline lookup yields CDR1 SGHRS and CDR2 YFSETQ. V gave up 0 bases and J gave up 0 bases, with 10 bases separating them.

The chain recombines TRBV11-2 with TRBJ2-1; tentatively, D is TRBD1 (6 bases). Trimming took off 5 bases at V and 7 bases at J, with 12 bases between the two ends. The germline V gene encodes CDR1 SGHAT and CDR2 FQNNGV. The CDR3 totals 13 residues. CDR3 sequence reads: CASSGIRGNEQFF. CDR3 nucleotides: TGTGCCAGCAGCGGAATCAGGGGAAATGAGCAGTTCTTC.

This clonotype was recorded a few times. This chain uses TRBV7-2 with TRBJ2-3, with D perhaps assigned TRBD1 or TRBD2 (5 bases each). This CDR3 contains 14 residues. Germline V gene data show CDR1 as SGHTA and CDR2 as FQGNSA. Trimming stripped 5 bases from V and 2 bases from J, with 11 bases between. CDR3 DNA: TGTGCCAGCAGCCTGGGACCGGACACAGATACGCAGTATTTT. Translated: CASSLGPDTDTQYF.

This clonotype was detected only a few times. The V gene is TRBV7-9, the J gene TRBJ1-2; D is unresolved. V gave up 4 bases and J gave up 4 bases, with 31 bases separating them. There are 20 residues in the CDR3. CDR1 is SEHNR, CDR2 FQNEAQ, per germline (reference sequence). The CDR3 loop reads CASSSIDWTLFLTQAYGYTF. The CDR3 region has the DNA TGTGCCAGCAGCTCTATTGACTGGACCCTATTTCTTACGCAAGCCTATGGCTACACCTTC.

This clonotype was detected a few times. The genes are TRBV20-1 and TRBJ1-2; D is perhaps TRBD1 (5 bases). The germline gives CDR1 DFQATT, CDR2 SNEGSKA (reference sequence). Trimming left V 7 bases short and J 8 bases short, with 17 bases between. This CDR3 is built from 12 residues. DNA of the CDR3: TGCAGTGGTCTAGGTACAGGAGAAGGCTACACCTTC. Translating gives CSGLGTGEGYTF.

The rearrangement links TRBV20-1 to TRBJ2-1; D is possibly TRBD1 (6 bases). Trimming took off 2 bases at V and 7 bases at J, with 18 bases between the two ends. CDR3 length: 15 amino acids. The germline CDR1 and CDR2 sequences are DFQATT and SNEGSKA (reference sequence). CDR3 region: CSARYYEGDLNEQFF. CDR3 bases: TGCAGTGCTAGATATTATGAGGGGGATTTGAATGAGCAGTTCTTC.

This clonotype was counted a few times. The gene calls are TRBV5-1 and TRBJ2-7, with D unclear. The germline CDR1 and CDR2 sequences are SGHRS and YFSETQ. The CDR3 runs 16 residues. Trimming took off 4 bases at V and 6 bases at J, with 23 bases between the two ends. The CDR3 is CASSPPASTTSGEQYF. As DNA, the CDR3 is TGCGCCAGCAGCCCCCCGGCTTCGACGACCAGTGGCGAGCAGTACTTC.

The J gene is TRBJ2-1, the V gene TRBV12-3 or TRBV12-4, with 7 bases matching TRBD2. V lost 4 bases to trimming and J lost 7 bases; unmatched junction nucleotides: 7. The CDR3 totals 14 residues. CDR3 loop: CASSSSGVGNEQFF. CDR3 bases: TGTGCCAGCAGTTCGAGCGGGGTTGGGAATGAGCAGTTCTTC.

A note on this clonotype: This clone may be a read error of a much larger clone one base away. The chain links TRBV7-6 to TRBJ1-1, with D maybe TRBD1 (5 bases). The CDR3 spans 14 residues. Germline V lookup: CDR1 SGHVS, CDR2 FNYEAQ. The DNA for the CDR3 is TGTGCCAGCAGCTTGGGTGGGGGAGTTGCTGAAGATTTCTTT. As protein: CASSLGGGVAEDFF.

This clonotype turned up a few times. This sequence joins TRBV7-2 and TRBJ1-4; D uncertain. The V end lost 3 bases, the J end lost 11 bases, and 10 bases lay between the germline ends. From germline, CDR1 is SGHTA and CDR2 FQGNSA. The CDR3 sequence is 12 residues long. The CDR3 bases are TGTGCCAGCAGCTTCCCGGACGGCAAACTGTTTTTT. It codes for CASSFPDGKLFF. Looking up the rest from reference TRBV7-2 and TRBJ1-4 gives the full variable domain: GAGVSQSPSNKVTEKGKDVELRCDPISGHTALYWYRQSLGQGLEFLIYFQGNSAPDKSGLPSDRFSAERTGGSVSTLTIQRTQQEDSAVYLCASSFPDGKLFFGSGTQLSVL.

The CDR3 sequence: CASSSSTGTLIEQFF. The CDR3 DNA follows: TGTGCCAGCAGCTCCAGCACCGGGACCCTCATTGAGCAGTTCTTC. The chain recombines TRBV5-4 with TRBJ2-1; D is tentatively TRBD1 or TRBD2 (5 bases each). CDR1 is SGHNT and CDR2 is YYREEE in the germline V gene (reference sequence). This CDR3 region has 15 residues. The V gene lost 3 bases and the J gene lost 9 bases, with 19 bases spanning the gap.

This chain uses TRBV28 with TRBJ2-2; possible D gene TRBD1, 6 bases. Germline values: CDR1 MDHEN, CDR2 SYDVKM. V dropped 4 bases and J dropped 3 bases, with 15 bases sitting between them. CDR3 length equals 16 residues. CDR3 DNA: TGTGCCAGCAGTTCCCTAACAGGGAAGGACACCGGGGAGCTGTTTTTT. Its protein product is CASSSLTGKDTGELFF.

This clonotype occurred a few times. One end of the junction does not line up with germline, which may come from a read error. The rearrangement links TRBV28 to TRBJ1-2; unclear D gene. The CDR3 runs 16 residues. Per germline, CDR1 MDHEN and CDR2 SYDVKM. CDR3: CAISLSGRNRSYGYTF. CDR3 sequence (DNA): TGTGCCATCAGTCTCTCCGGGAGAAACCGGAGCTATGGCTACACCTTC.

In this sample, this clonotype turned up many times. The CDR3 DNA follows: TGTGCCCAGAGGGGGGCGAACACCGGGGAGCTGTTTTTT. Amino acids: CAQRGANTGELFF. The V and J genes are TRBV12-3 or TRBV12-4 and TRBJ2-2; D assignment may be TRBD1 or TRBD2 (6 bases each). Trimming took off 11 bases at V and 0 bases at J, with 10 bases between the two ends. The CDR3 is 13 amino acids.

In its sample, this clonotype was seen a few times. This rearrangement joins TRBV6-6 to TRBJ2-3, with D possibly TRBD2 on 6 matching bases. V was shortened by 5 bases and J by 0 bases, with 15 bases between the two germline ends. Germline V gene lookup returns CDR1 MNHNY and CDR2 SVGAGI (reference sequence). This CDR3 region has 16 residues. In nucleotides, the CDR3 is TGTGCCAGCAGTCCAACTCCGGGGACTAGCACAGATACGCAGTATTTT. Its protein product is CASSPTPGTSTDTQYF.

This chain joins TRBV30 and TRBJ2-7; perhaps TRBD1 as D (5 bases). V lost 6 bases and J lost 1, with 13 bases in between. The CDR3 has 13 residues. Per germline, CDR1 GTSNPN and CDR2 SVGIG (reference sequence). The CDR3 DNA follows: TGTGCCTGTTACGCTGGACAATCCTACGAGCAGTACTTC. This encodes CACYAGQSYEQYF.

V is TRBV20-1 and J is TRBJ1-1; D ambiguous. The V end was cut by 6 bases, the J end by 1 base, with 12 bases between. Germline V gene sequence: CDR1 DFQATT, CDR2 SNEGSKA (reference sequence). The CDR3 length is 13 residues. CDR3 region: CSATLGWNTEAFF. The CDR3 DNA follows: TGCAGTGCCACCCTAGGTTGGAACACTGAAGCTTTCTTT.

This clonotype has only a few counts. The rearrangement uses TRBV7-2 and TRBJ1-1; TRBD1 agrees at 8 bases. From germline, CDR1 is SGHTA and CDR2 FQGNSA. V gave up 1 base and J gave up 7 bases; unmatched junction bases: 5. The CDR3 sequence is 14 residues long. For the CDR3, the DNA is TGTGCCAGCAGCTTAGTCCAGGGGGCTGGTGAAGCTTTCTTT. Translating gives CASSLVQGAGEAFF. The full variable domain, with the rest looked up from reference TRBV7-2 and TRBJ1-1, is GAGVSQSPSNKVTEKGKDVELRCDPISGHTALYWYRQSLGQGLEFLIYFQGNSAPDKSGLPSDRFSAERTGGSVSTLTIQRTQQEDSAVYLCASSLVQGAGEAFFGQGTRLTVV.

A remark on this clonotype: A much larger clone is a single base away; this may be a read error. The chain is built from TRBV12-3 or TRBV12-4 and TRBJ1-4; D remains unclear. This CDR3 contains 13 residues. V gave up 5 bases and J gave up 8 bases, with 12 bases separating them. The CDR3 bases are TGTGCCAGCAGTGACATGGTAAAGGAAAAACTGTTTTTT. This sequence encodes CASSDMVKEKLFF.

V gene TRBV7-3 combines with J gene TRBJ2-3, with D possibly called TRBD1 or TRBD2 (5 bases each). CDR1 SGHTA and CDR2 FQGTGA come from the germline V gene. The CDR3 loop spans 15 amino acids. V dropped 6 bases and J dropped 0 bases, with 13 bases sitting between them. CDR3 nucleotide sequence: TGTGCCAGCAGTTTTTGGGGGTCTAGCACAGATACGCAGTATTTT. This translates into CASSFWGSSTDTQYF.

The chain combines TRBV29-1 with TRBJ2-7, with TRBD1 as a possible D gene (6 bases). V was trimmed by 4 bases and J by 4 bases, leaving 11 bases between them. This CDR3 has 12 residues. Per the germline V gene, CDR1 is SQVTM and CDR2 is ANQGSEA. The CDR3 bases are TGCAGCGTTGGGAACAGGGTGTACGAGCAGTACTTC. This gives the protein CSVGNRVYEQYF.

V and J are TRBV7-3 and TRBJ2-2; D gene unclear. The V end was cut by 1 base, the J end by 3 bases, with 12 bases between. The germline gives CDR1 SGHTA, CDR2 FQGTGA. The CDR3 loop spans 16 amino acids. The CDR3 region has the DNA TGTGCCAGCAGCTTAAAGGGCGTAGGCTACACCGGGGAGCTGTTTTTT. Protein: CASSLKGVGYTGELFF.

The chain has TRBV20-1 and TRBJ1-5, with D possibly being TRBD1 (5 bases). Trimming pared 0 bases from V and 5 bases from J, leaving 5 bases between. The germline V gene has CDR1 DFQATT and CDR2 SNEGSKA (reference sequence). This CDR3 has 12 residues. The CDR3 sequence: CSAREGHQPQHF. The CDR3 DNA reads as TGCAGTGCTAGAGAGGGGCATCAGCCCCAGCATTTT.